This TCR beta chain was captured by sequencing in a study of T cell responses to AZD1222 COVID-19 vaccine (dated by TCRdb to the early 2020s). Describing the broader study: AZD1222 recipients with second doses at about 4 weeks or about 12 weeks were pooled, because spike-specific TCR depth and breadth did not differ between schedules. A total of over 230 trial participants underwent TCR sequencing, of whom some 210 received two doses of AZD1222 and some 25 received two doses of the MenACWY control vaccine. Trial participants were enrolled into age subgroups of 18-55, 56-69 and 70-plus years, which contained about 150, 28 and 57 TCR-sequenced participants, respectively. Findings and caveats that apply to the study as a whole: Because no day 14 peak-response samples were available, the repertoires could be characterized only after the peak T cell response. Nearly half of unique spike-specific TCRs reportedly recognized epitopes outside regions mutated in the B.1.351 and B.1.1.7 variants. In the small 56-69-year group, the increase in depth fell short of significance, most likely because of low power. A significant rise in spike-specific TCR breadth and depth was observed after two AZD1222 doses relative to day 0 and relative to MenACWY recipients. Conclusions about previously exposed vaccinees are limited because only 6 or 7 AZD1222 recipients were SARS-CoV-2 seropositive at baseline. Participants were mostly white British and included more females than males, and it was suggested by the authors that clonal diversity may have been underestimated. CD4 TCRs associated with the vaccine covered the entire spike protein, and the dominant responses were in regions 160-218 and 743-854.

The sample's time point label, in plain terms: baseline before first vaccination. The vaccinee samples were drawn from two UK trials, COV001 and COV002, one of which was a single-blind randomized controlled phase 2/3 trial testing AZD1222 (ChAdOx1 nCoV-19) in healthy adults. Trial participant PBMC samples were collected at day 0 and day 28 after the second dose for TCRbeta chain sequencing. The trim is 1 base for V and 2 bases for J, with a gap of 2 bases between the germline ends. CDR1 and CDR2 are drawn from the germline V gene (reference sequence): MNHEY, SMNVEV. The CDR3 numbers 12 residues from cysteine through phenylalanine. Of all the DNA, just the CDR3 is kept, 36 bases in frame from base 1. The CDR3 regions of human TCRbeta chains were subjected to immunosequencing. The authors' analysis ran thus. TCRs in the repertoires were matched against a reference library of SARS-CoV-2-specific TCRs that had been generated with the MIRA antigen-specificity platform. Breadth was defined as the fraction of unique TCRs that were SARS-CoV-2-associated, and depth was defined as the fraction of total T cells that were SARS-CoV-2-associated. Using the MIRA data, each spike-specific TCR was mapped to the spike region that the TCR reacts to and placed in a CD4 or CD8 class. Log10-transformed breadth and depth values were compared by one-way ANOVA with Sidak's multiple comparisons tests. Imported from immuneACCESS, the table was reduced by TCRdb to in-frame sequences with V and J called. These copies leave out some clones; in studies compared against another copy, an unresolved V gene accounts for under half, and the cause of the remainder is not known. V, J and clone size derive from that table, while D and trimming were established from the DNA sequence. This sample lists around 100,000 clones; roughly 90% were detected once. The top ten clonotypes cover roughly 1.2% of the sample.

About this clone: The antigen this receptor binds is unknown. Base qualities are not recorded, but no much larger clone differs from it by a single base.

Sequences were derived from peripheral blood, sampled on day 0 of AZD1222 vaccination. The receptor's source is an adult in good health. The rearranged segments are TRBV27 and TRBJ2-5; confidence is insufficient to name the D gene. The CDR3 reads as follows: CASSLYQETQYF. Here is the DNA: TGTGCCAGCAGTTTATATCAAGAGACCCAGTACTTC.